This TCR beta chain came from a study of blood T cell repertoires in COVID-19. Profiling relied on immunoSEQ multiplex PCR, and the TCRdb table lists in-frame clones only, not all of them. The sample shows 130,000 to 150,000 clones, roughly 89% of them seen only once. Sequenced material: peripheral blood. The sequence derives from a woman aged 45-65 years with active or convalescent COVID-19.

CDR3 loop: CASSLSRVSEAFF. The DNA of the CDR3 is TGTGCCAGCAGTTTATCCAGGGTTTCTGAAGCTTTCTTT. The chain couples TRBV27 to TRBJ1-1, with D maybe TRBD1 (5 bases). Germline V gene sequence: CDR1 MNHEY, CDR2 SMNVEV (reference sequence). The CDR3 has 13 residues. V was pared by 0 bases and J by 6 bases, with 8 bases between.